Reported below is one T cell receptor beta chain. Its antigen is undetermined. These data originate in a study of CD8 T cells in Susac syndrome. Study in general: Patients with Susac syndrome who were sequenced included more than 5 with active disease and eight in remission.

Negative isolation was applied to CD8+ and CD4+ T cells, and FACS enrichment was applied to TEMRA cells. Germline CDR1 reads MNHEY; CDR2 reads SVGAGI. The CDR3 is 16 residues long. Trimming shortened V by 2 bases and J by 3 bases, and 13 bases separated the two germline ends. Study observations and caveats: The study recognized that its TCR sequencing and HLA analysis covered a relatively small number of individuals.

With random hexamers, roughly 0.45 to 1 ug RNA was reverse transcribed. Using its own MiXCR run on the immunoSEQ multiplex PCR reads, TCRdb lists one record per CDR3 protein. Here the sample spans roughly 200,000 distinct CDR3 sequences, roughly 90% being singletons. Sequencing was performed on CD4+ T cells from PBMCs. This clonotype originated in a human donor with Susac syndrome. This rearrangement joins TRBV6-5 to TRBJ2-2; no firm D call. CDR3 sequence: CASSYEAGPHTGELFF. In DNA form, the CDR3 reads TGTGCCAGCAGTTACGAGGCAGGACCTCACACCGGGGAGCTGTTTTTT.